The rows below give T cell receptor beta chains drawn from one sample of a study of cytomegalovirus exposure and HLA in healthy donors. Repertoires were generated with immunoSEQ multiplex PCR, while TCRdb's copy carries only in-frame clones and drops some. The table lists about 120,000 clones, roughly 78% of them singletons. Sequencing was performed on PBMCs. These receptors were taken from a woman younger than 45 in good health and CMV-seropositive. Each CDR3 is given with its conserved first and last residue. The D gene is left open where the match is weak. A row's size may be missing; if present it is once, few, many or a size class.

D: NA
size: NA
V: TRBV6-1
J: TRBJ2-2
CDR3: CALKGEGNTGELFF
DNA: TGTGCCCTTAAGGGAGAAGGGAACACCGGGGAGCTGTTTTTT

D: NA
size: NA
V: TRBV9
J: TRBJ2-1
CDR3: CASSSRGGGSMNEQFF
DNA: TGTGCCAGCAGCTCCCGTGGAGGGGGCAGCATGAATGAGCAGTTCTTC

D: TRBD1
size: NA
V: TRBV15
J: TRBJ2-3
CDR3: CATSTPDRDIWSRTDTQYF
DNA: TGTGCCACCAGCACCCCGGACAGGGACATCTGGAGTCGCACAGATACGCAGTATTTT

D: TRBD1
size: NA
V: TRBV13
J: TRBJ2-1
CDR3: CASRTGQTYNEQFF
DNA: TGTGCCAGCAGGACGGGACAGACCTACAATGAGCAGTTCTTC

D: NA
size: NA
V: TRBV28
J: TRBJ2-7
CDR3: CASSGGTEQYF
DNA: TGTGCCAGCAGCGGAGGGACCGAGCAGTACTTC

D: NA
size: NA
V: TRBV6-5
J: TRBJ1-1
CDR3: CASSYAEGAGNTEAFF
DNA: TGTGCCAGCAGTTACGCTGAGGGTGCTGGGAACACTGAAGCTTTCTTT

D: NA
size: NA
V: TRBV15
J: TRBJ1-2
CDR3: CATSERDTSNYGYTF
DNA: TGTGCCACCAGCGAACGGGACACATCTAACTATGGCTACACCTTC

D: TRBD1
size: few
V: TRBV13
J: TRBJ2-7
CDR3: CASSRTGARDEQYF
DNA: TGTGCCAGCAGCCGGACAGGGGCGCGGGACGAGCAGTACTTC

D: NA
size: NA
V: TRBV7-9
J: TRBJ2-5
CDR3: CASSFVAAETQYF
DNA: TGTGCCAGCAGCTTCGTAGCTGCAGAGACCCAGTACTTC

D: NA
size: NA
V: TRBV7-2
J: TRBJ2-3
CDR3: CASSLGGGRTDTQYF
DNA: TGTGCCAGCAGCTTGGGAGGTGGTCGGACAGATACGCAGTATTTT

D: TRBD1
size: NA
V: TRBV28
J: TRBJ1-2
CDR3: CATHLAGGYYGYTF
DNA: TGTGCCACCCATTTGGCAGGGGGATACTATGGCTACACCTTC

D: NA
size: NA
V: TRBV2
J: TRBJ2-1
CDR3: CASMRDTYNEQFF
DNA: TGTGCCAGCATGAGGGACACCTACAATGAGCAGTTCTTC

D: NA
size: NA
V: TRBV6-6
J: TRBJ2-1
CDR3: CASSTRDEQFF
DNA: TGTGCCAGCAGTACACGGGATGAGCAGTTCTTC

D: NA
size: NA
V: TRBV19
J: TRBJ1-4
CDR3: CASSPREGLGKLFF
DNA: TGTGCCAGTAGTCCCCGGGAGGGGCTGGGGAAACTGTTTTTT

D: NA
size: NA
V: TRBV7-9
J: TRBJ2-2
CDR3: CSSSLVDGAGELFF
DNA: TGTTCCAGCAGCTTAGTCGACGGGGCCGGGGAGCTGTTTTTT

D: TRBD1
size: NA
V: TRBV14
J: TRBJ2-7
CDR3: CASSSETGSYEQYF
DNA: TGTGCCAGCAGTTCGGAGACAGGGTCCTACGAGCAGTACTTC

D: NA
size: NA
V: TRBV18
J: TRBJ1-1
CDR3: CASSATGTTEAFF
DNA: TGTGCCAGCTCAGCCACAGGGACCACTGAAGCTTTCTTT

D: NA
size: NA
V: TRBV4-3
J: TRBJ2-6
CDR3: CASSQDLMAGTGANVLTF
DNA: TGCGCCAGCAGCCAAGATCTCATGGCAGGAACTGGGGCCAACGTCCTGACTTTC

D: TRBD1
size: once
V: TRBV28
J: TRBJ1-1
CDR3: CASWGLRGQFMNTEAFF
DNA: TGTGCCAGCTGGGGGCTTAGGGGACAGTTCATGAACACTGAAGCTTTCTTT

D: TRBD1
size: NA
V: TRBV6-5
J: TRBJ2-7
CDR3: CASSPMMDRGGEQYF
DNA: TGTGCCAGCAGTCCAATGATGGACAGGGGTGGCGAGCAGTACTTC

D: TRBD2
size: NA
V: TRBV18
J: TRBJ2-2
CDR3: CASSPLAGATGELFF
DNA: TGTGCCAGCTCACCCTTAGCGGGGGCCACCGGGGAGCTGTTTTTT

D: NA
size: NA
V: TRBV28
J: TRBJ2-3
CDR3: CASGRAPHDTQYF
DNA: TGTGCCAGCGGGCGGGCACCTCACGATACGCAGTATTTT

D: NA
size: NA
V: TRBV27
J: TRBJ1-4
CDR3: CASSLDGGPGEKLFF
DNA: TGTGCCAGCAGTTTAGATGGTGGGCCTGGGGAAAAACTGTTTTTT

D: NA
size: NA
V: TRBV7-9
J: TRBJ2-1
CDR3: CASATASGYNEQFF
DNA: TGTGCCAGCGCCACAGCTTCGGGATACAATGAGCAGTTCTTC

D: NA
size: NA
V: TRBV6-5
J: TRBJ2-7
CDR3: CASSYAERGYEQYF
DNA: TGTGCCAGCAGTTACGCGGAAAGGGGATACGAGCAGTACTTC